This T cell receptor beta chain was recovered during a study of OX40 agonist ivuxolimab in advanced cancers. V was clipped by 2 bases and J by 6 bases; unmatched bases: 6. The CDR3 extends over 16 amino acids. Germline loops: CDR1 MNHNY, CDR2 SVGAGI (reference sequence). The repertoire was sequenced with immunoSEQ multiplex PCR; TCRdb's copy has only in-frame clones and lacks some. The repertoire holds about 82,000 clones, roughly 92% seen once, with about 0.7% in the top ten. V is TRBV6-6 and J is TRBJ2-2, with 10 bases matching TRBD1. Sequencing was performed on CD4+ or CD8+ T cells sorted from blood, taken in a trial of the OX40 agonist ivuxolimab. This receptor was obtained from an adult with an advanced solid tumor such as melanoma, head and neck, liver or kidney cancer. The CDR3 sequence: CASSYLGQGMSGELFF. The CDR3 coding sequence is TGTGCCAGCAGTTACCTGGGACAGGGGATGTCCGGGGAGCTGTTTTTT.